These T cell receptor beta chains were read from a single sample in a study of T cell changes during pregnancy in multiple sclerosis. Here immunoSEQ multiplex PCR was the method, and the copy in TCRdb shows in-frame clones only, minus some. The top ten clones hold more than 0.95% of a sample with 35,000 to 40,000 clones, 80% to 90% of them seen once. Here the sequenced sample was CD4+ T cells from peripheral blood mononuclear cells, taken before pregnancy. These receptors were obtained from a female donor with multiple sclerosis, enrolled in a pregnancy study. CDR3s include the opening cysteine and the closing phenylalanine or tryptophan. Fields, in order: V gene, clone size, D gene, J gene, CDR3 protein, CDR3 DNA. The D gene is left open where the match is weak. Clone size appears in some rows only: once, few, many, or a class for an expanded clone.

TRBV5-1	once	-	TRBJ1-1	CASSRQGSKARGTEAFF	TGCGCCAGCAGCAGGCAGGGTTCAAAAGCGAGGGGGACTGAAGCTTTCTTT
TRBV2	-	-	TRBJ2-3	CASSGRGGNSDTQYF	TGTGCCAGCAGTGGGAGGGGCGGGAACTCAGATACGCAGTATTTT
TRBV4-3	once	TRBD1	TRBJ2-7	CASSHSPGQGIYEQYF	TGCGCCAGCAGCCATTCACCGGGACAGGGGATCTACGAGCAGTACTTC
TRBV18	-	-	TRBJ1-5	CASSPRGAGNQPQHF	TGTGCCAGCTCACCACGAGGAGCGGGCAATCAGCCCCAGCATTTT
TRBV30	-	-	TRBJ1-4	CAWSASIGHTADSTNEKLFF	TGTGCCTGGAGTGCCTCTATAGGACACACGGCGGATTCAACTAATGAAAAACTGTTTTTT
TRBV28	once	-	TRBJ1-4	CASSPWGTPTTNEKLFF	TGTGCCAGCAGTCCCTGGGGGACACCTACAACTAATGAAAAACTGTTTTTT
TRBV27	-	TRBD1	TRBJ1-5	CASRTGHNQPQHF	TGTGCCAGCAGGACAGGGCATAATCAGCCCCAGCATTTT
TRBV5-1	-	TRBD1	TRBJ1-4	CAMGGQIGEKLFF	TGCGCCATGGGGGGACAGATCGGGGAAAAACTGTTTTTT
TRBV11-2	-	TRBD1	TRBJ1-1	CASSLGTGRDEAFF	TGTGCCAGCAGCTTGGGGACAGGGAGGGATGAAGCTTTCTTT
TRBV7-8	-	TRBD1	TRBJ2-7	CASSFGTALNGQYF	TGTGCCAGCAGCTTCGGGACAGCGCTTAACGGGCAGTACTTC
TRBV6-5	-	-	TRBJ1-1	CASSSRPTGNTEAFF	TGTGCCAGCAGTTCCCGCCCGACGGGGAACACTGAAGCTTTCTTT
TRBV5-8	-	-	TRBJ2-3	CASSLLTSSSTDTQYF	TGTGCCAGCAGCTTGTTAACTAGCTCGAGCACAGATACGCAGTATTTT
TRBV5-4	once	-	TRBJ2-7	CASRPGGEGGSYEQYF	TGTGCCAGCAGGCCGGGGGGCGAAGGTGGGTCCTACGAGCAGTACTTC
TRBV28	-	-	TRBJ2-7	CASSSSSYEQYF	TGTGCCAGCAGCTCCAGCTCCTACGAGCAGTACTTC
TRBV6-4	-	-	TRBJ2-3	CASSDLPRDTQYF	TGTGCCAGCAGTGACCTCCCCCGGGATACGCAGTATTTT
TRBV11-2	-	-	TRBJ2-2	CASSLVGQSGELFF	TGTGCCAGCAGCTTAGTCGGACAGTCCGGGGAGCTGTTTTTT
TRBV19	-	-	TRBJ1-5	CASQGGNQPQHF	TGTGCCAGTCAGGGTGGGAATCAGCCCCAGCATTTT
TRBV4-1	-	-	TRBJ2-7	CASSQAAAGSYEQYF	TGCGCCAGCAGCCAAGCTGCGGCGGGTTCCTACGAGCAGTACTTC
TRBV30	-	TRBD2	TRBJ2-4	CAFGLAENIQYF	TGTGCCTTTGGACTAGCGGAAAACATTCAGTACTTC
TRBV27	-	TRBD2	TRBJ2-1	CASSPRTRGLAGGRNEQFF	TGTGCCAGCAGTCCGCGAACGCGGGGGCTAGCGGGAGGAAGGAATGAGCAGTTCTTC
TRBV5-1	-	-	TRBJ2-7	CASSLSAGAYEQYF	TGCGCCAGCAGCTTGTCGGCAGGCGCCTACGAGCAGTACTTC
TRBV18	-	TRBD2	TRBJ2-3	CASSPGTSGNTDTQYF	TGTGCCAGCTCACCCGGGACTAGCGGGAACACAGATACGCAGTATTTT